This T cell receptor beta chain was found in a study of T-cell memory formation after mild COVID-19. Looking at the study overall: Largely, TCR clusters stayed within a single donor.

Germline V gene sequence: CDR1 SGHTA, CDR2 FQGNSA. The V and J ends lost 0 bases and 0 bases respectively, with 6 bases between them. CDR3 length: 15 amino acids. Overall study results and limits: Chiefly within CM and EM were the contracting CD4+ clones; CD8+ ones were within EMRA.

This clonotype has only a few counts. The antigen remains unidentified. The TCR alpha and TCR beta cDNA libraries, bearing sample barcodes and UMIs, were generated by 5'RACE using constant-segment primers. TCRdb ran MiXCR on the 5' RACE reads and lists one entry per CDR3 protein. The table lists about 350,000 distinct CDR3 sequences, roughly an eighth of them singletons. This clonotype was obtained from a young man who had mild COVID-19 (a few samples of this study predate the infection). Cell type and time point are not known. Sequenced: PBMCs or a T cell subset sorted from them (not recorded which). The chain combines TRBV7-2 with TRBJ1-5; D gene ambiguous. CDR3 amino acids: CASSLALNSNQPQHF. The DNA for the CDR3 is TGTGCCAGCAGCTTAGCTCTGAATAGCAATCAGCCCCAGCATTTT.